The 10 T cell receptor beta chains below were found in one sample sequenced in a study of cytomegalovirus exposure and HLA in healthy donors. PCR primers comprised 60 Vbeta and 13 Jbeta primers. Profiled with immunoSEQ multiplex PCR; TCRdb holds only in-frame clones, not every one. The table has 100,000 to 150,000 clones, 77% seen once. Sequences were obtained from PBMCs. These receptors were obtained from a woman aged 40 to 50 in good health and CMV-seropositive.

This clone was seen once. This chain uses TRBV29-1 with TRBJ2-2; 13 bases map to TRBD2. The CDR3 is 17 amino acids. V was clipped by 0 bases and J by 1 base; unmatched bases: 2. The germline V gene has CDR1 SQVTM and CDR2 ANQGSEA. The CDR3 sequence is CSVEERLAGGNTGELFF. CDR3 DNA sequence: TGCAGCGTTGAAGAACGACTAGCGGGAGGGAACACCGGGGAGCTGTTTTTT.

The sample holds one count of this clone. Here the CDR3 DNA reads TGTGCCAGCAGTTTATCCGGGAGATACACCGGGGAGCTGTTTTTT. This translates into CASSLSGRYTGELFF. The chain is built from TRBV27 and TRBJ2-2, with D maybe TRBD2 (6 bases). The germline V gene encodes CDR1 MNHEY and CDR2 SMNVEV (reference sequence). V shed 0 bases and J shed 3 bases, with 8 bases lying between them. The length of the CDR3 is 15 residues.

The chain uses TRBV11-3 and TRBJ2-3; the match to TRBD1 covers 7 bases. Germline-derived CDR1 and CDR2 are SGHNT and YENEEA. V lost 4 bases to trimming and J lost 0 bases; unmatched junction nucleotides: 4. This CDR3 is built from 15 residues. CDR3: CASSSHRGSTDTQYF. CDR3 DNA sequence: TGTGCCAGCAGCTCCCACAGGGGTAGCACAGATACGCAGTATTTT.

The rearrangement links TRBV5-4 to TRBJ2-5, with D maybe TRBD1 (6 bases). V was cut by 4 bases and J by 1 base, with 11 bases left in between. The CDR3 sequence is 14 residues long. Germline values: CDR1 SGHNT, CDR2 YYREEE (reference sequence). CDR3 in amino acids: CASSPGHFQETQYF. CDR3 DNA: TGTGCCAGCAGCCCGGGACACTTCCAAGAGACCCAGTACTTC.

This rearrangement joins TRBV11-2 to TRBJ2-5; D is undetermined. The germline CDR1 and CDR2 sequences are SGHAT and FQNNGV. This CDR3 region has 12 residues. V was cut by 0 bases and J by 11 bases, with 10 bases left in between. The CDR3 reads CASSLDKLEQYF. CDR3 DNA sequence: TGTGCCAGCAGCTTAGACAAGCTGGAGCAGTACTTC. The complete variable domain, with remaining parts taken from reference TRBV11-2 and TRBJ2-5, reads EAGVAQSPRYKIIEKRQSVAFWCNPISGHATLYWYQQILGQGPKLLIQFQNNGVVDDSQLPKDRFSAERLKGVDSTLKIQPAKLEDSAVYLCASSLDKLEQYFGPGTRLLVL.

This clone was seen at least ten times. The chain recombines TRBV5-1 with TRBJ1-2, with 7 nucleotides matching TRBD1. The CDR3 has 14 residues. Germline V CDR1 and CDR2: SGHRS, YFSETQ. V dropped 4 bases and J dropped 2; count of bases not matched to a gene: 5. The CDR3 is CASSPGQTNYGYTF. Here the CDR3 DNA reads TGCGCCAGCAGCCCGGGACAGACAAACTATGGCTACACCTTC.

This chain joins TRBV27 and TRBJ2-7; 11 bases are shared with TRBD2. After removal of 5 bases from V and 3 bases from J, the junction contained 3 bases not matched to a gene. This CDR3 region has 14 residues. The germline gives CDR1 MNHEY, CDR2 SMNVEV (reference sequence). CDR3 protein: CASSQGTSGYEQYF. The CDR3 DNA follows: TGTGCCAGCAGTCAAGGGACTAGCGGCTACGAGCAGTACTTC.

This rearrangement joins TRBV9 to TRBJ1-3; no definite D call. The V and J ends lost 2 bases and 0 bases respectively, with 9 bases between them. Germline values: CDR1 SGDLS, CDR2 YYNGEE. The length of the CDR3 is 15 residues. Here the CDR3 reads CASSVGGNSGNTIYF. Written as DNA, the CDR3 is TGTGCCAGCAGCGTCGGTGGTAACTCTGGAAACACCATATATTTT.

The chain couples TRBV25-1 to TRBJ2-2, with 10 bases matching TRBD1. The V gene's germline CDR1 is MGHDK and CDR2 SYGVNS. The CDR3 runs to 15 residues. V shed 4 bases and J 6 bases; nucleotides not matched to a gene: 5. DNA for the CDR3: TGTGCCAGCAGTGGCGGACAGGGGGGACCCGGGGAGCTGTTTTTT. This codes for CASSGGQGGPGELFF.

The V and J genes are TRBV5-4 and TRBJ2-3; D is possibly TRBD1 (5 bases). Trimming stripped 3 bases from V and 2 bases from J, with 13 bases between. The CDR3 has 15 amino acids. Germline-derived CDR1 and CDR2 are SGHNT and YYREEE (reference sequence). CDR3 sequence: CASSSGIQVTDTQYF. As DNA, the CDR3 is TGTGCCAGCAGCTCAGGGATACAGGTCACAGATACGCAGTATTTT.